This passage covers 12 T cell receptor beta chains from one sample sequenced in a study of T cells in Graves' hyperthyroidism and ophthalmopathy. Amplification of TCR beta CDR3 regions used RNA as the template. The HTBI primer set was used in a first-round RT-PCR of the TCR CDR3. TCRdb re-analysed the multiplex PCR reads in MiXCR, keeping a single row per CDR3 protein. The sample has approximately 220,000 distinct CDR3 sequences; about 17% are singletons. The sample consisted of blood. Receptors originate from a man aged 40-49 years with Graves' hyperthyroidism.

In this sample, this clonotype turned up many times. V gene TRBV5-6 combines with J gene TRBJ2-3; 8 bases map to TRBD2. V lost 5 bases, J lost 1 base, and 6 bases stayed unmatched. The CDR3 is made up of 15 amino acids. Per germline, CDR1 SGHDT and CDR2 YYEEEE. This chain's CDR3 is CASSSGLVGTDTQYF. DNA of the CDR3: TGTGCCAGCAGTTCGGGACTAGTTGGCACAGATACGCAGTATTTT.

This clonotype was counted at least ten times. The chain joins TRBV20-1 to TRBJ1-1; 7 bases agree with TRBD1. CDR1 DFQATT and CDR2 SNEGSKA come from the germline V gene (reference sequence). V lost 6 bases to trimming and J lost 6 bases; unmatched junction nucleotides: 10. The CDR3 runs 13 residues. The CDR3 DNA reads as TGCAGTGCCGCCGGACAGGCAAGGGCTGAAGCTTTCTTT. Its protein product is CSAAGQARAEAFF.

This clonotype was counted at least ten times. V and J are TRBV3-1 and TRBJ2-1; the match to TRBD2 covers 8 bases. Trimming removed 3 bases from V and 4 bases from J; junction bases left unmatched: 5. Germline V gene data show CDR1 as LGHDT and CDR2 as YNNKEL (reference sequence). The CDR3 is made up of 15 amino acids. This CDR3 reads CASSHGGGDYNEQFF. CDR3 nucleotides: TGTGCCAGCAGCCACGGGGGGGGGGATTACAATGAGCAGTTCTTC.

This chain uses TRBV6-2 or TRBV6-3 with TRBJ2-7; the D is unclear. V lost 6 bases to trimming and J lost 0 bases, with 15 bases between them. This CDR3 contains 15 residues. Germline V lookup: CDR1 MNHEY, CDR2 SVGEGT. CDR3 DNA sequence: TGTGCCAGCAGGAAGGAGTGGGAAATCTCCTACGAGCAGTACTTC. It yields the protein CASRKEWEISYEQYF.

This clonotype was seen repeatedly, ten times or more. The rearrangement uses TRBV2 and TRBJ1-5; maybe TRBD1 (6 bases). The V and J ends lost 8 bases and 2 bases respectively, with 13 bases between them. Germline V gene sequence: CDR1 SNHLY, CDR2 FYNNEI. The length of the CDR3 is 14 residues. CDR3 sequence: CASQKGGGNQPQHF. In DNA form, the CDR3 reads TGTGCCAGCCAGAAGGGGGGTGGCAATCAGCCCCAGCATTTT.

This chain links TRBV9 with TRBJ2-4; D is perhaps TRBD2 (5 bases). The CDR3 extends over 16 amino acids. Looked up from germline, CDR1 is SGDLS and CDR2 is YYNGEE. Trimming stripped 0 bases from V and 2 bases from J, with 12 bases between. CDR3 in DNA: TGTGCCAGCAGCGTAGTTCCCACGGGGTCCAAAAACATTCAGTACTTC. Translated, it gives CASSVVPTGSKNIQYF. The full variable domain, its missing parts supplied by reference TRBV9 and TRBJ2-4, is DSGVTQTPKHLITATGQRVTLRCSPRSGDLSVYWYQQSLDQGLQFLIQYYNGEERAKGNILERFSAQQFPDLHSELNLSSLELGDSALYFCASSVVPTGSKNIQYFGAGTRLSVL.

Many counts were recorded for this clonotype. The genes are TRBV5-1 and TRBJ2-1; 10 bases map to TRBD1. Germline CDR1 is SGHRS and CDR2 is YFSETQ. The CDR3 is made up of 14 amino acids. V shed 3 bases, J shed 7 bases, and the junction held 4 bases outside the gene matches. CDR3 nucleotides: TGCGCCAGCAGCTGGAGGACAGGGGGGAATGAGCAGTTCTTC. It yields the protein CASSWRTGGNEQFF.

This clonotype was observed many times. The chain couples TRBV18 to TRBJ1-1; the D is unclear. Trimming took 5 bases from V and 1 from J, leaving 17 bases between them. Looked up from germline, CDR1 is KGHSH and CDR2 is LQKENI. CDR3 length: 16 amino acids. CDR3 sequence reads: CASSSTFGPENTEAFF. CDR3 in DNA: TGTGCCAGCTCATCTACTTTCGGACCGGAGAACACTGAAGCTTTCTTT. The full variable domain, its missing parts supplied by reference TRBV18 and TRBJ1-1, is NAGVMQNPRHLVRRRGQEARLRCSPMKGHSHVYWYRQLPEEGLKFMVYLQKENIIDESGMPKERFSAEFPKEGPSILRIQQVVRGDSAAYFCASSSTFGPENTEAFFGQGTRLTVV.

This clonotype appeared many times. CDR3 coding DNA: TGCAGTGCTCCCACTAGCGGGGGGGCCTACGAGCAGTACTTC. This encodes CSAPTSGGAYEQYF. The chain links TRBV20-1 to TRBJ2-7, with 13 bases fitting TRBD2. Germline trimming cut 5 bases from V and 2 bases from J; bases unmatched to any gene: 3. The CDR3 covers 14 residues. Germline V gene data show CDR1 as DFQATT and CDR2 as SNEGSKA (reference sequence).

This clonotype was picked up one time. It may be a read error: a sequence one base away is much more abundant. The V and J genes are TRBV7-9 and TRBJ1-6, with D perhaps matching TRBD1 (5 bases). The length of the CDR3 is 14 residues. The germline V gene has CDR1 SEHNR and CDR2 FQNEAQ (reference sequence). Trimming removed 8 bases from V and 5 bases from J, with 13 bases in between. CDR3 loop: CASCIDRDNSPLHF. The CDR3 DNA follows: TGTGCCAGCTGTATCGACAGAGATAATTCACCCCTCCACTTT.

This clonotype came up many times. This chain connects TRBV24-1 to TRBJ2-7; 8 bases align to TRBD1. The CDR3 extends over 15 amino acids. Germline lookup yields CDR1 KGHDR and CDR2 SFDVKD. Unmatched junction bases numbered 9, after V lost 2 bases and J lost 7 bases. CDR3 DNA: TGTGCCACCAGTGATTCTTCCAGGGGGCCTTGGGAGCAGTACTTC. Amino acid sequence: CATSDSSRGPWEQYF.

This clonotype occurred a few times. A much larger clonotype is one base distant, so this may be a read error. The rearrangement links TRBV2 to TRBJ2-7; D unresolved. Germline-derived CDR1 and CDR2 are SNHLY and FYNNEI. This CDR3 comprises 13 residues. The CDR3, as DNA: TGTGCCAGCAGTGATGGGCAGTCCTACGAGCGGTACTTC. Translation gives CASSDGQSYERYF.